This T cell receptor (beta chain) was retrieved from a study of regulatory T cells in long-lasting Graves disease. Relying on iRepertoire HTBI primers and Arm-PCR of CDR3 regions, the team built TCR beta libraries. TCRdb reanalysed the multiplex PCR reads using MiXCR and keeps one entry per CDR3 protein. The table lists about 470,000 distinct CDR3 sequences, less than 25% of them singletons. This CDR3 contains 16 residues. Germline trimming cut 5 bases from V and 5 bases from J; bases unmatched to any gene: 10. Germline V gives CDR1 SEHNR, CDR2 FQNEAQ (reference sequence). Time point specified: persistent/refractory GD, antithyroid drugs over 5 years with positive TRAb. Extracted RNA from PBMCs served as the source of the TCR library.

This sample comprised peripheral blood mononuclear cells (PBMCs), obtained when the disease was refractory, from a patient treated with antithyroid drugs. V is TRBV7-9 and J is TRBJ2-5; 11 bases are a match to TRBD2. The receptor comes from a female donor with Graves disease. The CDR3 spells CASSPPYSGGGETQYF. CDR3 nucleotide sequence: TGTGCCAGCAGCCCCCCGTATAGCGGGGGGGGGGAGACCCAGTACTTC.